This TCR beta chain originates from a study of metastatic and nonmetastatic thyroid tumors. Background on the study: Comparison of repertoires was carried out across blood and tumor or nodule tissue from malignant and benign thyroid patients. Study results and caveats: Versus benign nodules, malignant thyroid tumors reportedly had significantly higher TCR beta diversity, in blood and tumor.

This CDR3 comprises 13 residues. CDR1 and CDR2 (germline): SGDLS, YYNGEE. The V end was cut by 4 bases, the J end by 9 bases, with 14 bases between. In the source study's methods: The distant-metastasis classifier for papillary thyroid cancer was built from CDR3 differences across clinicopathological groups. With MiXCR, TCRdb called clones anew from the PCR reads. The V and J calls were determined by TCRdb, not by the authors. Among approximately 24,000 clones, roughly 20% were seen once, and the ten largest hold over 10%. Ten or more counts support this clone. Its target is unknown. No treatment had been given to any patient before thyroid surgery.

This TCR came from a male donor with papillary thyroid cancer or a benign thyroid nodule (not recorded which). Some clones in this sample may be carry-over from other donors' samples. Sequencing was performed on blood. The chain has TRBV9 and TRBJ2-1; the D is unclear. CDR3 coding DNA: TGTGCCAGCAGCCCCCCCGGGCTCGTTGAGCAGTTCTTC. It yields the protein CASSPPGLVEQFF.